Listed below are T cell receptor beta chains from one sample, sequenced in a study of blood T cell repertoires in COVID-19. This table comes from immunoSEQ multiplex PCR, and its TCRdb copy is limited to in-frame clones, with some not included. In the table there are about 170,000 clones, about 87% of which are singletons. The sequenced sample consisted of peripheral blood. All receptors derive from an elderly woman with COVID-19, enrolled during active disease. CDR3s include the opening cysteine and the closing phenylalanine or tryptophan. A D gene is named only where the DNA matches it firmly. Some rows mark clone size as missing; the rest say once, few, many or name a class of expanded clone.

d_gene	abundance	v_gene	j_gene	CDR3aa	CDR3nt
-	-	TRBV6-2/TRBV6-3	TRBJ2-7	CASSPGDRSEQYF	TGTGCCAGCAGCCCGGGAGACCGGAGCGAGCAGTACTTC
-	-	TRBV28	TRBJ2-7	CASSFGQGPREQYF	TGTGCCAGCAGTTTTGGTCAGGGGCCGCGGGAGCAGTACTTC
TRBD2	-	TRBV6-1	TRBJ2-1	CASSVQAGVAYNEQFF	TGTGCCAGCAGTGTACAAGCGGGAGTAGCCTACAATGAGCAGTTCTTC
TRBD1	-	TRBV5-6	TRBJ2-2	CASSLGQGNAGELFF	TGTGCCAGCAGCTTGGGACAGGGTAACGCCGGGGAGCTGTTTTTT
-	-	TRBV2	TRBJ1-1	CASSYFTEAFF	TGTGCCAGCAGTTACTTCACTGAAGCTTTCTTT
TRBD1	-	TRBV28	TRBJ1-6	CASKRPGQNSPLHF	TGTGCCAGCAAACGACCGGGACAGAATTCACCCCTCCACTTT
TRBD2	-	TRBV15	TRBJ2-3	CATSRDKASGKGTDTQYF	TGTGCCACCAGCAGAGATAAGGCTAGCGGGAAAGGCACAGATACGCAGTATTTT
-	-	TRBV5-8	TRBJ2-3	CASSLWRDTQYF	TGTGCCAGCAGCTTGTGGAGAGATACGCAGTATTTT
-	-	TRBV6-6	TRBJ1-5	CASSKREAGNQPQHF	TGTGCCAGCAGTAAAAGGGAGGCGGGCAATCAGCCCCAGCATTTT
-	-	TRBV5-1	TRBJ2-2	CASSLEPGGGNTGELFF	TGCGCCAGCAGCTTGGAACCGGGGGGCGGGAACACCGGGGAGCTGTTTTTT
-	few	TRBV14	TRBJ2-1	CASSPARSRGRFF	TGTGCCAGCAGCCCTGCTCGATCCAGAGGTCGGTTCTTC
-	-	TRBV27	TRBJ2-2	CASRVGTNTGELFF	TGTGCCAGCAGGGTCGGGACGAACACCGGGGAGCTGTTTTTT
-	-	TRBV6-5	TRBJ2-7	CASRVDWSAYEQYF	TGTGCCAGCAGGGTGGACTGGTCCGCCTACGAGCAGTACTTC
-	-	TRBV4-3	TRBJ2-7	CASSQGVGVIYEQYF	TGCGCCAGCAGCCAAGGCGTGGGAGTAATCTACGAGCAGTACTTC
TRBD1	-	TRBV5-4	TRBJ2-2	CASSLAGQGRELFF	TGTGCCAGCAGCTTGGCAGGACAGGGCAGGGAGCTGTTTTTT
-	-	TRBV28	TRBJ1-3	CASSPGGTLSGNTIYF	TGTGCCAGCAGCCCCGGGGGAACCCTCTCTGGAAACACCATATATTTT
-	-	TRBV5-8	TRBJ2-4	CASSPGGFSRQAEYF	TGTGCCAGCAGCCCTGGCGGTTTCTCCCGACAGGCCGAGTACTTC
TRBD1	-	TRBV19	TRBJ1-6	CASSISRDSRFPLHF	TGTGCCAGTAGTATATCCCGGGACAGCCGGTTCCCCCTCCACTTT
TRBD1	-	TRBV18	TRBJ1-5	CASSPLPHRGSPNQPQHF	TGTGCCAGCTCACCACTGCCACACAGGGGCTCCCCCAATCAGCCCCAGCATTTT
TRBD2	-	TRBV6-5	TRBJ2-2	CASSSSGGQTGELFF	TGTGCCAGCAGCTCGTCGGGAGGGCAAACCGGGGAGCTGTTTTTT
-	-	TRBV7-2	TRBJ2-1	CASSSQSRGEQFF	TGTGCCAGCAGCTCCCAGTCCCGCGGAGAGCAGTTCTTC
TRBD1	-	TRBV4-3	TRBJ1-5	CASSQETGTGYQPQHF	TGCGCCAGCAGCCAAGAAACCGGGACAGGGTATCAGCCCCAGCATTTT
-	-	TRBV19	TRBJ1-2	CASRETDYGYTF	TGTGCCAGTAGAGAGACTGACTATGGCTACACCTTC
TRBD1	once	TRBV5-4	TRBJ2-7	CASSAGGLSSYEQYF	TGTGCCAGCAGCGCAGGGGGCCTGAGCTCCTACGAGCAGTACTTC
-	-	TRBV6-6	TRBJ2-2	CASSYGTLNTGELFF	TGTGCCAGCAGTTACGGGACATTAAACACCGGGGAGCTGTTTTTT
TRBD1	-	TRBV28	TRBJ2-5	CASSLGTGGRETQYF	TGTGCCAGCAGTTTAGGGACAGGGGGCCGAGAGACCCAGTACTTC
-	-	TRBV10-3	TRBJ2-7	CAISESLGIGSHEQYF	TGTGCCATCAGTGAGTCTCTCGGGATAGGGTCGCACGAGCAGTACTTC
-	-	TRBV14	TRBJ1-1	CASSPITTVEAFF	TGTGCCAGCAGCCCCATTACGACAGTTGAAGCTTTCTTT
-	-	TRBV20-1	TRBJ1-1	CSARRGEAFF	TGCAGTGCTAGGCGGGGTGAAGCTTTCTTT
-	-	TRBV13	TRBJ2-1	CASSSGDTSYNEQFF	TGTGCCAGCAGCTCCGGCGACACCTCCTACAATGAGCAGTTCTTC
-	-	TRBV9	TRBJ2-1	CASSVGVDLPGNEQFF	TGTGCCAGCAGCGTAGGCGTTGACCTCCCGGGCAATGAGCAGTTCTTC
TRBD1	-	TRBV5-1	TRBJ1-3	CASSLTGDPGNTIYF	TGCGCCAGCAGTTTAACAGGGGATCCTGGAAACACCATATATTTT
TRBD2	-	TRBV9	TRBJ2-4	CASSVGGTSGVAKNIQYF	TGTGCCAGCAGCGTAGGTGGGACTAGCGGGGTAGCCAAAAACATTCAGTACTTC
-	once	TRBV11-1	TRBJ1-2	CASSLGPGYGYTF	TGTGCCAGCAGCTTAGGACCAGGCTATGGCTACACCTTC
TRBD2	-	TRBV27	TRBJ2-2	CASSFRTSVLRTGELFF	TGTGCCAGCAGTTTCCGCACTAGCGTCTTGAGGACCGGGGAGCTGTTTTTT
-	-	TRBV28	TRBJ1-5	CASSFFGAGRNQPQHF	TGTGCCAGCAGTTTTTTTGGGGCTGGTCGCAATCAGCCCCAGCATTTT
-	-	TRBV2	TRBJ2-7	CASMSQGSYEQYF	TGTGCCAGCATGAGCCAGGGCTCCTACGAGCAGTACTTC
TRBD2	few	TRBV6-1	TRBJ2-1	CASSEGAGAVYNEQFF	TGTGCCAGCAGTGAAGGGGCGGGAGCGGTCTACAATGAGCAGTTCTTC
TRBD2	-	TRBV2	TRBJ2-1	CASSEEGSGIVNEQFF	TGTGCCAGCAGTGAAGAAGGTAGCGGGATAGTAAATGAGCAGTTCTTC
TRBD1	-	TRBV19	TRBJ2-3	CASSISWDSSDTQYF	TGTGCCAGTAGTATATCTTGGGACAGCTCAGATACGCAGTATTTT
-	-	TRBV7-2	TRBJ1-2	CASSPRGGSGYTF	TGTGCCAGCAGTCCGAGGGGAGGGAGCGGCTACACCTTC
-	-	TRBV6-5	TRBJ2-1	CASIEGSYNEQFF	TGTGCCAGCATAGAGGGATCCTACAATGAGCAGTTCTTC
-	-	TRBV19	TRBJ2-1	CASSMDSSYNEQFF	TGTGCCAGTAGCATGGACTCCTCCTACAATGAGCAGTTCTTC
-	-	TRBV28	TRBJ2-3	CASSPLMGQMGTDTQYF	TGTGCCAGCAGCCCATTGATGGGGCAGATGGGCACAGATACGCAGTATTTT
-	-	TRBV5-6	TRBJ1-2	CASSLSGNYGYTF	TGTGCCAGCAGCTTATCAGGGAACTATGGCTACACCTTC
-	-	TRBV28	TRBJ1-1	CASSSPPDAGVF	TGTGCCAGCAGTTCCCCCCCTGACGCAGGGGTGTTT
TRBD1	few	TRBV16	TRBJ2-7	CASSQPTGDYEQYF	TGTGCCAGCAGCCAACCGACAGGGGACTACGAGCAGTACTTC
TRBD1	-	TRBV7-8	TRBJ1-5	CASSPSTGTSNQPQHF	TGTGCCAGCAGCCCCTCGACAGGGACTAGCAATCAGCCCCAGCATTTT
-	-	TRBV6-2/TRBV6-3	TRBJ2-1	CASSYDSSYNEQFF	TGTGCCAGCAGTTACGACAGCTCCTACAATGAGCAGTTCTTC
TRBD1	-	TRBV2	TRBJ1-2	CASRERTGGRGAIGYTF	TGTGCCAGCAGGGAACGGACAGGGGGCCGAGGGGCTATTGGCTACACCTTC
-	-	TRBV20-1	TRBJ1-5	CSASSYEGGGNQPQHF	TGCAGTGCTAGTAGTTATGAGGGCGGAGGCAATCAGCCCCAGCATTTT
TRBD1	-	TRBV5-1	TRBJ2-1	CASSQGQGYYNEQFF	TGCGCCAGCAGCCAAGGACAGGGTTACTACAATGAGCAGTTCTTC
TRBD2	-	TRBV11-2	TRBJ2-7	CASSLTSGRTSYEQYF	TGTGCCAGCAGCTTGACTAGCGGGAGAACGTCCTACGAGCAGTACTTC
-	-	TRBV9	TRBJ2-7	CASSSSPARDREQYF	TGTGCCAGCAGCTCATCTCCGGCACGGGATCGCGAGCAGTACTTC
-	once	TRBV12-3/TRBV12-4	TRBJ2-5	CASSLDRETQYF	TGTGCCAGCAGTTTAGACAGGGAGACCCAGTACTTC
-	-	TRBV6-2/TRBV6-3	TRBJ1-5	CASSFGAGGQPQHF	TGTGCCAGCAGCTTTGGCGCGGGAGGACAGCCCCAGCATTTT
TRBD1	-	TRBV29-1	TRBJ2-3	CSVPTGDVSTDTQYF	TGCAGCGTTCCTACAGGGGACGTTAGCACAGATACGCAGTATTTT
-	-	TRBV12-3/TRBV12-4	TRBJ1-5	CASSLARNQPQHF	TGTGCCAGCAGTTTAGCACGGAATCAGCCCCAGCATTTT
TRBD2	-	TRBV4-2	TRBJ2-2	CASSPRLAGGYRNTGELFF	TGTGCCAGCAGCCCGAGACTAGCGGGAGGGTATAGAAACACCGGGGAGCTGTTTTTT
TRBD1	-	TRBV11-1	TRBJ2-7	CASSLAGGQGYEQYF	TGTGCCAGCAGCTTAGCGGGAGGACAGGGGTACGAGCAGTACTTC